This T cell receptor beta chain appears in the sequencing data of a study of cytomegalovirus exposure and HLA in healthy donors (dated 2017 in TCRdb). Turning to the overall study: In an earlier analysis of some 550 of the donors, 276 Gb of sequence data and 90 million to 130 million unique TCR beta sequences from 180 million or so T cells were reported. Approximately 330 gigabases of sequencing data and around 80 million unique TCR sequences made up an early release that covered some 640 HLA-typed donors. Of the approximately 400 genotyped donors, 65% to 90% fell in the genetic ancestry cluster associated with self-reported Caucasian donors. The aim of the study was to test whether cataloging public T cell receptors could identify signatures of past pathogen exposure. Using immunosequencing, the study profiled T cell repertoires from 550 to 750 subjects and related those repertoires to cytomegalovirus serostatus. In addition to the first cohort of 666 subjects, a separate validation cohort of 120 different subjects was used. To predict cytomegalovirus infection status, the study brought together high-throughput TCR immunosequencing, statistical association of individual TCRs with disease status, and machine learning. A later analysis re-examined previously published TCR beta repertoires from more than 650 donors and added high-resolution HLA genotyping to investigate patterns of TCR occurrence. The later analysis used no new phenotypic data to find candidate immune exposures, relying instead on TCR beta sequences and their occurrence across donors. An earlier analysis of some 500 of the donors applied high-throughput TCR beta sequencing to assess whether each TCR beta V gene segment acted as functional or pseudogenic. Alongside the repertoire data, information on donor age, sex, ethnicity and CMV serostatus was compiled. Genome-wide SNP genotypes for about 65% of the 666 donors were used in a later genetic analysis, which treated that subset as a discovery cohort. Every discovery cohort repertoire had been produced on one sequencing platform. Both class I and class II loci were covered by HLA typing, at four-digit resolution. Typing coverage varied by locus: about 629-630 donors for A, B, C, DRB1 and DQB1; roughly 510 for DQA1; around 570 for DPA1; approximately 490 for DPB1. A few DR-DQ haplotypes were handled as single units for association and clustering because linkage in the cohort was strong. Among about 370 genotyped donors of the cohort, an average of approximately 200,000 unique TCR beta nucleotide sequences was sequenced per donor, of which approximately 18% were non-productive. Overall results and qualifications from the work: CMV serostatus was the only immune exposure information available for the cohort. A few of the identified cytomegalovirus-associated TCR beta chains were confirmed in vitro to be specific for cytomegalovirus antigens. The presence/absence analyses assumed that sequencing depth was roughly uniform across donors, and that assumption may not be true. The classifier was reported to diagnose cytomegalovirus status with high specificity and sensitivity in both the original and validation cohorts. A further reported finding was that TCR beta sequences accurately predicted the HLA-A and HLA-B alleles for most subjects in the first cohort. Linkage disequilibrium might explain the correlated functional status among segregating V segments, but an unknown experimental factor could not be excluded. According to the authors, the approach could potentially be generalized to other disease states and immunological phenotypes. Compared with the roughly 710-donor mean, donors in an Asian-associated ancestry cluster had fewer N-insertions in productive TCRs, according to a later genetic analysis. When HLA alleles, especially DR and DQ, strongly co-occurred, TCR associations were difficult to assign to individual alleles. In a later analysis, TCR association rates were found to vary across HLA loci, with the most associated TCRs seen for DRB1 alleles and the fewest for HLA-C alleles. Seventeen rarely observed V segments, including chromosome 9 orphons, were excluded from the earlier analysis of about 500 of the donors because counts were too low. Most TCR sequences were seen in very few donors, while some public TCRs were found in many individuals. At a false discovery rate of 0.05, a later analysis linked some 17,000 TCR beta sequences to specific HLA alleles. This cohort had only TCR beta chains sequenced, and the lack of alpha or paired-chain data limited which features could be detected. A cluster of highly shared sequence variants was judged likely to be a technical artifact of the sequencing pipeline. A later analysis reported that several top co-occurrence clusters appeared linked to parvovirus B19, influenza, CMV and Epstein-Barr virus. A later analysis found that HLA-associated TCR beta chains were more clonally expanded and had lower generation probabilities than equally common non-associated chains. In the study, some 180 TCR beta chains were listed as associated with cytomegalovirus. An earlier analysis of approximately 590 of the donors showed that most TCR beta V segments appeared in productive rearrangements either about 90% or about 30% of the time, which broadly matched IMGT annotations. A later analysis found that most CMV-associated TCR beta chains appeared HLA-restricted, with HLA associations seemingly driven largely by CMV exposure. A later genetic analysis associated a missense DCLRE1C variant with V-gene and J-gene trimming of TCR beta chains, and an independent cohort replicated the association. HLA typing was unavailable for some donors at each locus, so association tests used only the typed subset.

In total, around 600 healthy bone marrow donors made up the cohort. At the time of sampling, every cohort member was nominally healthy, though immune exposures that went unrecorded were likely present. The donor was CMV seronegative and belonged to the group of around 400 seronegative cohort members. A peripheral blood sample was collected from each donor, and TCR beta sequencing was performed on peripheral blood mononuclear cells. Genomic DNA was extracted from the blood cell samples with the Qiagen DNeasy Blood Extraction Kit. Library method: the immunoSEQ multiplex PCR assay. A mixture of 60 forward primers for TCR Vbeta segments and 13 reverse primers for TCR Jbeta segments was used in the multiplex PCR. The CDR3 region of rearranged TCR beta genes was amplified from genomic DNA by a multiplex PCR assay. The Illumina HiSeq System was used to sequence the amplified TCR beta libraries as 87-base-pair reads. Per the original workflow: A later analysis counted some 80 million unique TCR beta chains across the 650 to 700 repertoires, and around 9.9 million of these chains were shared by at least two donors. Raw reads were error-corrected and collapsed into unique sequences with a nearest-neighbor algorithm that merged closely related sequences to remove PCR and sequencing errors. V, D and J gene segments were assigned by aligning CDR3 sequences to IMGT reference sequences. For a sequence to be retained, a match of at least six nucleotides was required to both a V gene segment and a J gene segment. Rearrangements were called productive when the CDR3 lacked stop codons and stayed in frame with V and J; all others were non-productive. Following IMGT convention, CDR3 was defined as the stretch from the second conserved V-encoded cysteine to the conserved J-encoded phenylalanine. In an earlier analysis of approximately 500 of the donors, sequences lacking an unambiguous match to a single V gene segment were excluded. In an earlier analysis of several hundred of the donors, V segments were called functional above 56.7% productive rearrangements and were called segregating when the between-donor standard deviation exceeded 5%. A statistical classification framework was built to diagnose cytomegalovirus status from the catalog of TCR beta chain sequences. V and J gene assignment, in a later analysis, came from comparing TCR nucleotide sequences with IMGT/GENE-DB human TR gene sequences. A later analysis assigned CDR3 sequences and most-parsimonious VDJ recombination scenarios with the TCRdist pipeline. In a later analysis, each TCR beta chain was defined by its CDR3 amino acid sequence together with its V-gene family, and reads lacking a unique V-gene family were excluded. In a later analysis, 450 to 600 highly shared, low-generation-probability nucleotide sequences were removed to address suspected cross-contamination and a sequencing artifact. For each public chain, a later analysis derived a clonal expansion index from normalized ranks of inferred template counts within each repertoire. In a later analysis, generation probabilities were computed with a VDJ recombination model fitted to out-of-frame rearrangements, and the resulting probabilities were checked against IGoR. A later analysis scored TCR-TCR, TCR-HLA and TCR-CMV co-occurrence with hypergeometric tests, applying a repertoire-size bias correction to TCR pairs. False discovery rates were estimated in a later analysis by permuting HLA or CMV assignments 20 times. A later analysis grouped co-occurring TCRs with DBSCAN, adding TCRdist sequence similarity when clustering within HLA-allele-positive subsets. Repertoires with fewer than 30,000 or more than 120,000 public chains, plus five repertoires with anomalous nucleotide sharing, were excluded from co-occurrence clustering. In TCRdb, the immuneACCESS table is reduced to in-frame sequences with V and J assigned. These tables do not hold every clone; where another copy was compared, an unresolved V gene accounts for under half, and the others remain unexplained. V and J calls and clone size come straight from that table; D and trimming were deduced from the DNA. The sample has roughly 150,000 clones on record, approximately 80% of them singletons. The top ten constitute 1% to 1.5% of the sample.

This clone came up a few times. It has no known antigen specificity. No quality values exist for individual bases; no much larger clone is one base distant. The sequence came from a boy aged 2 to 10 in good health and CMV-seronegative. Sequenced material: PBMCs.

The CDR3 region: CAWGDAGQQAFF. The base sequence is TGTGCCTGGGGGGACGCGGGACAGCAGGCTTTCTTT. In this chain, TRBV30 is recombined with TRBJ1-1; TRBD1 fits 7 bases in the junction. The CDR3 measures 12 amino acids from cysteine to phenylalanine. Left in the record is the CDR3 DNA by itself, 36 bases read in frame from the first base. At the junction V is shortened by 5 bases and J by 11 bases; bases outside the gene matches: 11. The CDR1 and CDR2 encoded by the germline V gene (reference sequence) are GTSNPN and SVGIG. Outside the CDR3, residues come from the reference TRBV30 and TRBJ1-1 proteins, so the full variable domain is: SQTIHQWPATLVQPVGSPLSLECTVEGTSNPNLYWYRQAAGRGLQLLFYSVGIGQISSEVPQNLSASRPQDRQFILSSKKLLLSDSGFYLCAWGDAGQQAFFGQGTRLTVV.